Included here is one TCR beta chain sequence, with context. Its antigen is not identified. This sample is part of a study of vaccination effects on CD4 cells after COVID-19. Study overall: Participants completed two doses of the BNT162b2 or mRNA-1273 vaccine. Study results and caveats: Healthy vaccinees showed cross-reactivity with common cold coronaviruses in only 1 of 255 vaccine-induced clones.

Germline CDR1 and CDR2: SGHNT and YYREEE (reference sequence). The CDR3 sequence is 15 residues long. V was cut by 0 bases and J by 3 bases, with 12 bases left in between. Antigen-specific CD4+ T cell clonotypes were called by their expansion after viral peptide-pool culture in ViraFEST. An approximately 10-day culture period preceded the isolation of CD4+ T cells. Nobody among the vaccine recipients had prior SARS-CoV-2 infection (nucleocapsid antibodies were negative). On both days 3 and 7, half of the culture medium was replaced with IL-2 medium. Sequencing was performed with immunoSEQ multiplex PCR; in TCRdb, only in-frame clones are kept and a portion is missing. Of more than 30,000 clones detected, about 70% appear once; the ten largest clones hold just under 15%.

The source is a human donor who received a COVID-19 vaccine. The chain combines TRBV5-4 with TRBJ1-1; no definite D call. The sequenced sample was CD4+ T cells from PBMCs cultured with HCoV-OC43 spike peptides, obtained before COVID-19 vaccination. This sample's subset: HCoV-OC43 spike overlapping peptide pool stimulation. CDR3 DNA sequence: TGTGCCAGCAGCTTGGGATCTCCAAAGGACACTGAAGCTTTCTTT. This sequence encodes CASSLGSPKDTEAFF.